These 30 T cell receptor beta chains were all obtained from the same sample, sequenced in a study of identical twins. TCRdb re-derived calls from the 5' RACE reads in MiXCR, one entry per CDR3 protein. This sample has some 600,000 distinct CDR3 sequences, with under 8.5% found just once. The same data also contributed to another study, on yellow fever vaccine responses in identical twins.

Sequenced sample: PBMCs. The origin of the receptors is a woman aged 18-35 years in good health.

The gene calls are TRBV12-3 or TRBV12-4 and TRBJ2-7, with 8 bases that match TRBD1. Unmatched junction bases numbered 11, after V lost 3 bases and J lost 4 bases. The CDR3 consists of 16 residues. The CDR3 DNA follows: TGTGCCAGCAGTTTTAGCGCAGGACAGGGAAATTACGAGCAGTACTTC. Protein sequence: CASSFSAGQGNYEQYF.

This clonotype was counted only a few times. V and J are TRBV7-2 and TRBJ2-1, with 7 bases lining up with TRBD2. Trimming took 5 bases from V and 4 from J; bases not matched to a gene: 8. CDR1 SGHTA and CDR2 FQGNSA come from the germline V gene. The CDR3 runs 15 residues. CDR3 nucleotide sequence: TGTGCCAGCAGCCCCCGAACTAGCGCGTACAATGAGCAGTTCTTC. This codes for CASSPRTSAYNEQFF.

This clonotype came up once. This chain links TRBV11-2 with TRBJ2-5; 9 bases fit TRBD2. Germline CDR1 and CDR2: SGHAT and FQNNGV. Losses at the gene ends were 5 bases for V and 7 bases for J; bases not matched to a gene: 20. The CDR3 is made up of 18 amino acids. CDR3 residues: CASSAGGSGSTALGTQYF. The CDR3 DNA is TGTGCCAGCAGCGCGGGGGGGAGCGGGAGTACCGCCCTCGGGACCCAGTACTTC.

Many counts were recorded for this clonotype. The rearrangement links TRBV29-1 to TRBJ2-1; no definite D call. Trimming took 1 base from V and 4 from J, leaving 8 bases between them. Germline V gives CDR1 SQVTM, CDR2 ANQGSEA. The CDR3 extends over 13 amino acids. The CDR3 nucleotides read TGCAGCGTTGAAGGGGCAGAGTACAATGAGCAGTTCTTC. The encoded protein is CSVEGAEYNEQFF.

This clonotype was detected ten times or more. The chain employs TRBV20-1 and TRBJ2-1; 9 bases match TRBD2. Germline V gene sequence: CDR1 DFQATT, CDR2 SNEGSKA (reference sequence). V was clipped by 1 base and J by 5 bases; unmatched bases: 6. The CDR3 runs 15 residues. In DNA, the CDR3 is TGCAGTGCTAGAGTATTAGCGGGAGAGAACAATGAGCAGTTCTTC. Its protein is CSARVLAGENNEQFF.

The chain employs TRBV6-1 and TRBJ2-7; 10 bases match TRBD2. J gave up 4 bases and V 7 bases, and 16 bases lay outside the gene matches. The length of the CDR3 is 17 residues. Germline CDR1 is MNHNS and CDR2 is SASEGT. The DNA of the CDR3 is TGTGCCAGCAAAGAAGGGTCAGCGGGGGGGCTTAGTTACGAGCAGTACGTC. Amino acid sequence: CASKEGSAGGLSYEQYV.

The sample holds a few counts of this clonotype. At one of its ends the junction is not consistent with the germline gene, which may arise from a read error. The genes are TRBV2 and TRBJ1-2, with D perhaps TRBD1 (5 bases). The CDR3 is made up of 12 amino acids. Looked up from germline, CDR1 is SNHLY and CDR2 is FYNNEI. In nucleotides, the CDR3 is TGTGCCAGCAGTGAAGCGAAAACAGGCCGGGCCTTC. Its translation is CASSEAKTGRAF.

This clonotype was picked up a small number of times. The chain recombines TRBV4-1 with TRBJ1-5; unclear D gene. This CDR3 is built from 13 residues. Between the trimmed V and J ends, which lost 1 base and 9 bases, there was a span of 10 bases. Per germline, CDR1 MGHRA and CDR2 YSYEKL. The chain's CDR3 is CASSQAAGAPQHF. The DNA of the CDR3 is TGCGCCAGCAGCCAAGCGGCAGGCGCGCCCCAGCATTTT.

This clonotype has only a few counts. The chain couples TRBV12-3 or TRBV12-4 to TRBJ2-1; weak D call: TRBD2 (6 bases). The CDR3 is made up of 16 amino acids. V lost 5 bases, J lost 0 bases, and 14 bases lay in between. The CDR3, as DNA: TGTGCCAGCAGTCCCCGTATCGGGAGCTCCTACAATGAGCAGTTCTTC. Its protein product is CASSPRIGSSYNEQFF.

The rearrangement uses TRBV10-3 and TRBJ2-1; D is perhaps TRBD1 (6 bases). Trimming took 6 bases from V and 8 from J, leaving 8 bases between them. CDR1 and CDR2 (germline): ENHRY, SYGVKD. This CDR3 has 11 residues. The CDR3 spells CAIRDSHEQFF. DNA for the CDR3: TGTGCCATCAGGGACAGCCATGAGCAGTTCTTC.

This clonotype came up a few times. J is TRBJ1-6 and V is TRBV4-1; TRBD1 matches at 7 bases. With 0 bases clipped from V and 7 bases from J, the junction kept 3 bases outside the gene matches. This CDR3 has 15 residues. Germline CDR1 and CDR2: MGHRA and YSYEKL. The CDR3 protein is CASSQEGGANSPLHF. The CDR3 bases are TGCGCCAGCAGCCAAGAAGGGGGCGCGAATTCACCCCTCCACTTT.

V and J are TRBV21-1 and TRBJ1-1. TRBV21-1 is noted as a pseudogene. The CDR3 loop spans 14 amino acids. This CDR3 is CASSKAQMDTEAFF. CDR3 sequence (DNA): TGTGCCAGCAGCAAAGCGCAAATGGACACTGAAGCTTTCTTT.

This clonotype was counted a few times. The chain employs TRBV5-1 and TRBJ2-5, with 14 nucleotides matching TRBD2. V shed 3 bases, J shed 5 bases, and the junction held 12 bases outside the gene matches. Germline CDR1 is SGHRS and CDR2 is YFSETQ. This CDR3 region has 18 residues. CDR3 region: CASSWPTSGGAGRETQYF. CDR3 coding DNA: TGCGCCAGCAGCTGGCCGACTAGCGGGGGGGCCGGTCGGGAGACCCAGTACTTC.

This clonotype was seen a few times. The chain employs TRBV4-1 and TRBJ2-3; possible D gene TRBD2, 6 bases. The CDR3 is 15 amino acids. V lost 4 bases and J lost 6, with 17 bases in between. Germline V gene lookup returns CDR1 MGHRA and CDR2 YSYEKL. This CDR3 is CASSLEDYSGDTQYF. The CDR3 nucleotides read TGCGCCAGCAGCCTGGAGGACTATTCCGGCGATACGCAGTATTTT.

CDR3 amino acids: CASSLLPGQGAKYEQYF. CDR3 nucleotides: TGTGCCAGCAGTTTACTCCCGGGACAGGGGGCTAAGTACGAGCAGTACTTC. This chain uses TRBV12-3 or TRBV12-4 with TRBJ2-7, with 12 bases that match TRBD1. J gave up 4 bases and V 2 bases, and 9 bases lay outside the gene matches. The CDR3 is 17 amino acids.

In this sample, this clonotype turned up a few times. The chain combines TRBV6-5 with TRBJ1-1, with D perhaps TRBD1 (5 bases). Germline assignment: CDR1 MNHEY and CDR2 SVGAGI. V lost 3 bases and J lost 6, with 17 bases in between. There are 15 residues in the CDR3. As DNA, the CDR3 is TGTGCCAGCAGTTATAATTCGGGGCGAGCCGCTGAAGCTTTCTTT. It specifies CASSYNSGRAAEAFF.

This clonotype has ten or more counts. The gene calls are TRBV10-2 and TRBJ2-1, with 9 bases matching TRBD2. Germline V gene lookup returns CDR1 WSHSY and CDR2 SAAADI. The CDR3 is 15 amino acids. The ends lost 3 bases at V and 5 bases at J; junction bases unmatched: 5. As DNA, the CDR3 is TGCGCCAGCAGTGATCAAAGCGGGAGGAACAATGAGCAGTTCTTC. Amino acid sequence: CASSDQSGRNNEQFF.

This clonotype turned up a few times. The V call is TRBV10-3, the J call TRBJ2-5, with D perhaps matching TRBD1 or TRBD2 (5 bases each). V lost 5 bases and J lost 1, with 14 bases in between. Germline V CDR1 and CDR2: ENHRY, SYGVKD. CDR3 length: 15 amino acids. Here the CDR3 reads CAISSPGTLQETQYF. CDR3 sequence (DNA): TGTGCCATCAGTTCTCCCGGGACCCTCCAAGAGACCCAGTACTTC.

V and J are TRBV2 and TRBJ1-2, with unresolved D. The CDR3 loop spans 14 amino acids. Trimming stripped 6 bases from V and 5 bases from J, with 16 bases between. Germline loops: CDR1 SNHLY, CDR2 FYNNEI. In nucleotides, the CDR3 is TGTGCCAGCAGGCTGGGCGCCAGGTCTTATGGCTACACCTTC. Its translation is CASRLGARSYGYTF.

This clonotype was observed at least ten times. The rearrangement links TRBV29-1 to TRBJ1-2; possible D gene TRBD1, 5 bases. V was cut by 2 bases and J by 0 bases, with 16 bases left in between. CDR3 length equals 16 residues. Germline V gene data show CDR1 as SQVTM and CDR2 as ANQGSEA. The CDR3, as DNA: TGCAGCGTTGAAAGAATGAGACAGCGAGCTAACTATGGCTACACCTTC. Protein sequence: CSVERMRQRANYGYTF.

This chain uses TRBV11-3 with TRBJ2-1; no clear D. CDR1 SGHNT and CDR2 YENEEA come from the germline V gene. V was shortened by 5 bases and J by 4 bases, with 12 bases between the two germline ends. This CDR3 has 14 residues. The CDR3 bases are TGTGCCAGCAGCCCAGAATCCGAATACAATGAGCAGTTCTTC. It translates to CASSPESEYNEQFF.

Concerning this clonotype: A single base separates this from a much larger clone, so it may be a read error. The chain links TRBV12-3 or TRBV12-4 to TRBJ2-7; D not resolved. The V gene lost 3 bases and the J gene lost 2 bases, with 20 bases spanning the gap. The length of the CDR3 is 17 residues. DNA for the CDR3: TGTGCCAGCAGTTTGGTCGGTGTCGGATGCCGGCCCTACGAGCAGTACTTC. The encoded protein is CASSLVGVGCRPYEQYF.

The rearrangement links TRBV16 to TRBJ1-1, with D uncertain. Germline values: CDR1 KGHSY, CDR2 FQNENV. The V end lost 4 bases, the J end lost 6 bases, and 6 bases lay between the germline ends. This CDR3 comprises 11 residues. In DNA form, the CDR3 reads TGTGCCAGCAGCCCCGTCGCTGAAGCTTTCTTT. Amino acids: CASSPVAEAFF.

This chain links TRBV20-1 with TRBJ2-3, with D possibly being TRBD2 (5 bases). CDR1 is DFQATT, CDR2 SNEGSKA, per germline (reference sequence). This CDR3 region has 14 residues. The V end lost 1 base, the J end lost 4 bases, and 12 bases lay between the germline ends. The CDR3 sequence is CSARVLASSDTQYF. In nucleotides, the CDR3 is TGCAGTGCTAGAGTCCTAGCCAGCTCAGATACGCAGTATTTT.

This clonotype was observed many times. The chain employs TRBV24-1 and TRBJ2-2; no firm D call. V was clipped by 2 bases and J by 8 bases, with 11 bases between them. Germline V gene lookup returns CDR1 KGHDR and CDR2 SFDVKD. CDR3 size: 14 residues. DNA of the CDR3: TGTGCCACCAGTGATTCGATGCGGATTGGGGAGCTGTTTTTT. It specifies CATSDSMRIGELFF.

This clonotype was seen ten or more times. This sequence joins TRBV28 and TRBJ1-4, with 8 bases fitting TRBD1. This CDR3 has 16 residues. Germline CDR1 and CDR2: MDHEN and SYDVKM. Germline trimming cut 2 bases from V and 5 bases from J; bases unmatched to any gene: 7. The CDR3 DNA is TGTGCCAGCAGTTTACAAGGGACAGGTCAAAATGAAAAACTGTTTTTT. It encodes CASSLQGTGQNEKLFF.

This chain links TRBV6-4 with TRBJ2-2, with D uncertain. Germline lookup yields CDR1 MRHNA and CDR2 SNTAGT. Deletions cut 3 bases from V and 9 bases from J, with 11 bases between. The CDR3 sequence is 13 residues long. The CDR3 DNA is TGTGCCAGCAGTGAGACTTCCGCCCGGGAGCTGTTTTTT. It specifies CASSETSARELFF.

This clonotype came up many times. J is TRBJ1-1 and V is TRBV14; 10 nucleotides line up with TRBD1. The CDR3 sequence is 16 residues long. Unmatched junction bases numbered 6, after V lost 1 base and J lost 4 bases. The germline V gene has CDR1 SGHDN and CDR2 FVKESK. The CDR3 here is CASSQGDWTGGTEAFF. DNA of the CDR3: TGTGCCAGCAGCCAAGGAGACTGGACAGGGGGCACTGAAGCTTTCTTT.

The chain is built from TRBV29-1 and TRBJ2-2, with D uncertain. This CDR3 region has 13 residues. Germline assignment: CDR1 SQVTM and CDR2 ANQGSEA. Trimming took 3 bases from V and 3 from J, leaving 8 bases between them. The CDR3 DNA reads as TGCAGCGTTGACCTCCGGGACACCGGGGAGCTGTTTTTT. Protein product: CSVDLRDTGELFF.

The CDR3 region has the DNA TGTGCCAGCAGCCCTCGTGCGGGGGTTCCGTCTGAGCAGTTCTTC. This sequence encodes CASSPRAGVPSEQFF. The rearrangement uses TRBV3-1 and TRBJ2-1, with TRBD2 matching over 7 bases. The germline V gene encodes CDR1 LGHDT and CDR2 YNNKEL (reference sequence). The CDR3 extends over 15 amino acids. The V gene end was trimmed by 4 bases and the J gene end by 9 bases; junction bases not matched to a gene: 12.